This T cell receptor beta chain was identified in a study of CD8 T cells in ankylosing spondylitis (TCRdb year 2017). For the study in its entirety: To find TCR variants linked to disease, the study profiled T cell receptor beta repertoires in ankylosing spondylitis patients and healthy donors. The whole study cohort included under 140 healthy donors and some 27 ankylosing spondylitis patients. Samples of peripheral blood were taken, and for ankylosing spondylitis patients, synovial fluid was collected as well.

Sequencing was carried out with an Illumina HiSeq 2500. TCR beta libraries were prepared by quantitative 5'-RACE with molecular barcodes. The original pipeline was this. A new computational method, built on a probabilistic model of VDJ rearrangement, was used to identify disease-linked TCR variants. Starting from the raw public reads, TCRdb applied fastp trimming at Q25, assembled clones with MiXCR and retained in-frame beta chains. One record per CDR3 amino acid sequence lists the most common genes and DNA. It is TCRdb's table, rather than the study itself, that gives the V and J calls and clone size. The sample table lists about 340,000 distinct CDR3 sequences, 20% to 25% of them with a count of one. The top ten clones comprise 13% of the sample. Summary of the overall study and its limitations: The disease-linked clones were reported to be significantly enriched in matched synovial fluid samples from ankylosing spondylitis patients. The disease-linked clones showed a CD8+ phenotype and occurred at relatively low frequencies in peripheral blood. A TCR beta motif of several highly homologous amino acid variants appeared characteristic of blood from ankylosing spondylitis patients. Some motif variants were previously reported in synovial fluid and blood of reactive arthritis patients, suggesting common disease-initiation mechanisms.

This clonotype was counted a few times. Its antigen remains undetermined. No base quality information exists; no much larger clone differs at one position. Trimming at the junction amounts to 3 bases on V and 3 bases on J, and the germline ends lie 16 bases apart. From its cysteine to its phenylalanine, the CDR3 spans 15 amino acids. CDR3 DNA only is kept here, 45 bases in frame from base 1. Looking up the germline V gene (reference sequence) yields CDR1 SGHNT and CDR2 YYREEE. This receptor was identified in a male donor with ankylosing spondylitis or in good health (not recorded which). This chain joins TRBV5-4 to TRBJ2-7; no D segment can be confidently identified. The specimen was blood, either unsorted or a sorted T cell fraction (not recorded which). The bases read TGTGCCAGCAGCTGGGGTTCGGGTGCGGTCTACGAGCAGTACTTC. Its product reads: CASSWGSGAVYEQYF. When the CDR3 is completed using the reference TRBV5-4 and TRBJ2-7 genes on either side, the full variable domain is ETGVTQSPTHLIKTRGQQVTLRCSSQSGHNTVSWYQQALGQGPQFIFQYYREEENGRGNFPPRFSGLQFPNYSSELNVNALELDDSALYLCASSWGSGAVYEQYFGPGTRLTVT.